The rows below give T cell receptor beta chains drawn from one sample of a study of cytomegalovirus exposure and HLA in healthy donors. Only in-frame clones appear in the TCRdb table, and some are missing; sequencing was by immunoSEQ multiplex PCR. The sample shows under 170,000 clones, roughly 78% of them seen only once. Sequencing was done on a sample of PBMCs. The receptors shown here come from a man aged 45-60 years in good health and CMV-seropositive. Each CDR3 is given with its conserved first and last residue. The order of the fields is clone size, V gene, J gene, D gene, CDR3 DNA, CDR3 protein. A D gene is named only where the DNA matches it firmly. Clone size is given for some rows only: seen once, a few or many times, or a class if the clone is expanded.

NA	TRBV2	TRBJ1-5	TRBD1	TGTGCCAGCAAGGGGACAGGGATCCAGCCCCAGCATTTT	CASKGTGIQPQHF
NA	TRBV27	TRBJ2-7	NA	TGTGCCAGCAGTCCTCGGTTAGTCTCGTCCTACGAGCAGTACTTC	CASSPRLVSSYEQYF
NA	TRBV5-1	TRBJ2-7	TRBD1	TGCGCCAGCGGGACAGGGGGCCCTGCCTACGAGCAGTACTTC	CASGTGGPAYEQYF
NA	TRBV5-1	TRBJ2-1	TRBD2	TGCGCCAGCAGCTTTTCAACTAGCGGGGTCACAGGGCAGTTCTTC	CASSFSTSGVTGQFF
few	TRBV6-6	TRBJ1-1	NA	TGTGCCAGCAGCCTCGACCCGCGGGGCGCTTTCTTT	CASSLDPRGAFF
NA	TRBV15	TRBJ2-1	TRBD2	TGTGCCACCAGCGTAAGACTAGCGGGATACAATGAGCAGTTCTTC	CATSVRLAGYNEQFF
NA	TRBV19	TRBJ2-1	NA	TGTGCCAGTAGTAGCGGAATGGGCAATGAGCAGTTCTTC	CASSSGMGNEQFF
NA	TRBV19	TRBJ2-2	TRBD2	TGTGCCAGTAGTACCCCTCCCAGGACTAGCAGAAACACCGGGGAGCTGTTTTTT	CASSTPPRTSRNTGELFF
once	TRBV28	TRBJ2-7	TRBD1	TGTGCCAGCGGAGAACAGGGGGCAACCTACGAGCAGTACTTC	CASGEQGATYEQYF
NA	TRBV19	TRBJ2-3	TRBD1	TGTGCCAGTAGTGACACAGGGGGCGATACGCAGTATTTT	CASSDTGGDTQYF
NA	TRBV11-2	TRBJ2-3	TRBD2	TGTGCCAGCAGCTTAGGTAGCGGGAGAGGGGATACGCAGTATTTT	CASSLGSGRGDTQYF
NA	TRBV11-3	TRBJ2-3	NA	TGTGCCAGCAGCCCAGACACCCAGACGCAGTATTTT	CASSPDTQTQYF
NA	TRBV30	TRBJ2-7	TRBD2	TGTGCCTGGAGCGGAGGGCCTAGCGGGAGAGTTGAGGAGCAGTACTTC	CAWSGGPSGRVEEQYF
NA	TRBV19	TRBJ2-7	TRBD2	TGTGCCAGTAGTACCGGACTAGCGGCTTTTTCTTACTACGAGCAGTACTTC	CASSTGLAAFSYYEQYF
NA	TRBV5-4	TRBJ2-7	TRBD1	TGTGCCAGCAGCACCCTCTCAGGACAGGGTCGCGAGCAGTACTTC	CASSTLSGQGREQYF
NA	TRBV10-3	TRBJ2-1	TRBD2	TGTGCCATCAGGGGACTAGCGGGAGATGGTGAGCAGTTCTTC	CAIRGLAGDGEQFF
NA	TRBV5-6	TRBJ2-1	NA	TGTGCCAGCAAGACACAGGGAAATGAGCAGTTCTTC	CASKTQGNEQFF
NA	TRBV4-1	TRBJ1-1	NA	TGCGCCAGCAGCCAAGAAGGCAGGGGCAACACTGAAGCTTTCTTT	CASSQEGRGNTEAFF
NA	TRBV5-4	TRBJ2-3	TRBD2	TGTGCCAGCAGCTTGAGCGGACTAGCGGGAGGGGCTACGCAGTATTTT	CASSLSGLAGGATQYF
once	TRBV15	TRBJ2-5	NA	TGTGCCACCAGCAGAGACTACGGGGAGACCCAGTACTTC	CATSRDYGETQYF
NA	TRBV30	TRBJ1-6	NA	TGTGCCTGGACCCATGACAGCGGGTATAATTCACCCCTCCACTTT	CAWTHDSGYNSPLHF
NA	TRBV18	TRBJ2-3	NA	TGTGCCAGCTCACCAAGCGGAGTGACTAGTATGGACGCAGATACGCAGTATTTT	CASSPSGVTSMDADTQYF
once	TRBV6-1	TRBJ2-7	NA	TGTGCCAGCAGTGAAGCGCTTCGGAGGGGAAACGAGCAGTACTTC	CASSEALRRGNEQYF
NA	TRBV6-5	TRBJ2-5	NA	TGTGCCAGCAGTTACTCGAACAGGGTGGGAATAGAGACCCAGTACTTC	CASSYSNRVGIETQYF
NA	TRBV29-1	TRBJ2-7	NA	TGCAGCGTTGGCGCAGGGGCCAACGAGCAGTACTTC	CSVGAGANEQYF
NA	TRBV11-2	TRBJ1-4	NA	TGTGCCAGCAGCCGAGAGGGTAATGAAAAACTGTTTTTT	CASSREGNEKLFF
NA	TRBV28	TRBJ2-5	TRBD2	TGTGCCAGCAGTTCAGCTAGCGGGAGTTCTTTAGAGACCCAGTACTTC	CASSSASGSSLETQYF
NA	TRBV7-8	TRBJ2-7	TRBD1	TGTGCCAGCAGCTTAATGGGACAGGTCCCCTACGAGCAGTACTTC	CASSLMGQVPYEQYF
NA	TRBV20-1	TRBJ2-3	NA	TGCAGTGCTCGTAGCGGAGGTACGCAGTATTTT	CSARSGGTQYF
NA	TRBV28	TRBJ1-1	TRBD1	TGTGCCAGCAGTCTCGAACAGGGGGGGAGCACTGAAGCTTTCTTT	CASSLEQGGSTEAFF
NA	TRBV28	TRBJ2-4	TRBD1	TGTGCCAGCAGACGGGACAGGGTGAACATTCAGTACTTC	CASRRDRVNIQYF
NA	TRBV11-2	TRBJ2-3	NA	TGTGCCAGCAGCTTAGTTAGGGGTATTACAGATACGCAGTATTTT	CASSLVRGITDTQYF
NA	TRBV27	TRBJ2-7	TRBD2	TGTGCCAGCAGTTTCGTGCCCGTCGGGCTAGCGGACTACGAGCAGTACTTC	CASSFVPVGLADYEQYF
NA	TRBV12-2	TRBJ1-2	NA	TGTGCAAGTCGCCCAAAGGGGGCAGCTAACTATGGCTACACCTTC	CASRPKGAANYGYTF
NA	TRBV27	TRBJ2-1	TRBD1	TGTGCCAGCAGTTTATTTGGGACAGTCAATGAGCAGTTCTTC	CASSLFGTVNEQFF
NA	TRBV5-5	TRBJ1-5	NA	TGTGCCAGCAGCTTAGATGACAGCCACAATCAGCCCCAGCATTTT	CASSLDDSHNQPQHF
NA	TRBV9	TRBJ2-1	NA	TGTGCCAGCACCGCCTCCGGGACACCTACCTACAATGAGCAGTTCTTC	CASTASGTPTYNEQFF
NA	TRBV9	TRBJ1-1	TRBD1	TGTGCCAGCAGCGCCTGGACAGGATCCGACACTGAAGCTTTCTTT	CASSAWTGSDTEAFF
few	TRBV6-1	TRBJ2-1	TRBD1	TGTGCCAGCACACAGGGGGCTAACTACAATGAGCAGTTCTTC	CASTQGANYNEQFF
once	TRBV4-1	TRBJ2-5	TRBD2	TGCGCCAGCAGCCGGTCACTAGCGATCGTCCAAGAGACCCAGTACTTC	CASSRSLAIVQETQYF
NA	TRBV6-6	TRBJ2-7	TRBD2	TGTGCCAGCAGGACGGCTAGCGGGACCTACGAGCAGTACTTC	CASRTASGTYEQYF
once	TRBV6-1	TRBJ1-6	NA	TGTGCCAGCAGTGAGCAGGGGATGGATTCACCCCTCCACTTT	CASSEQGMDSPLHF
NA	TRBV15	TRBJ2-7	TRBD1	TGTGCCACCAGCGGAAACAGGGGGCCGTCCTACGAGCAGTACTTC	CATSGNRGPSYEQYF
NA	TRBV7-9	TRBJ1-2	NA	TGTGCCAGCAGCTTAGTAGGGGGGGGAATCAACTATGGCTACACCTTC	CASSLVGGGINYGYTF
NA	TRBV4-1	TRBJ2-7	TRBD2	TGCGCCAGCAGCCAAGGAGTCGGACTAGGGAAGCGGGACTACGAGCAGTACTTC	CASSQGVGLGKRDYEQYF
NA	TRBV5-1	TRBJ1-2	NA	TGCGCCAGCAGCTTGGAATCCGATAGCTATGGCTACACCTTC	CASSLESDSYGYTF
once	TRBV28	TRBJ1-2	TRBD1	TGTGCCAGCAGAAAGGGGGACAGGTACTATGGCTACACCTTC	CASRKGDRYYGYTF
NA	TRBV5-1	TRBJ2-7	TRBD1	TGCGCCAGCAGACAGGGACAGGGCTACGAGCAGTACTTC	CASRQGQGYEQYF
NA	TRBV27	TRBJ2-7	TRBD2	TGTGCCAGCGGGTCGAGGCTAGCGGGAGGTTCCCCTCCCTACGAGCAGTACTTC	CASGSRLAGGSPPYEQYF
NA	TRBV30	TRBJ2-5	TRBD2	TGTGCCTGGAGACTAGCGGGAGGTCAAGAGACCCAGTACTTC	CAWRLAGGQETQYF
NA	TRBV14	TRBJ1-5	NA	TGTGCCAGCAGCCAAGGAGGGTTCGAGCCCCAGCATTTT	CASSQGGFEPQHF
NA	TRBV18	TRBJ1-6	NA	TGTGCCAGCTCACCAGGCACGGGTCTTGGTTCACCCCTCCACTTT	CASSPGTGLGSPLHF
NA	TRBV5-4	TRBJ2-1	NA	TGTGCCAGCAGCTGGAGTCTAGCAGGTCGGGAGCAGTTCTTC	CASSWSLAGREQFF
NA	TRBV7-9	TRBJ1-6	NA	TGTGCCAGCAGCTCCCTAGGATATAATTCACCCCTCCACTTT	CASSSLGYNSPLHF
NA	TRBV13	TRBJ2-1	TRBD1	TGTGCCAGCAGCCCCGGGACAGGGGTTTCGGATGAGCAGTTCTTC	CASSPGTGVSDEQFF
NA	TRBV6-1	TRBJ1-6	NA	TGTGCCAGCAGTGAATTGTTCGGGGAAGTATATTCACCCCTCCACTTT	CASSELFGEVYSPLHF
once	TRBV2	TRBJ2-3	TRBD1	TGTGCCAGCAGACTCCGGGACAGGGGGCCTTGGGATACGCAGTATTTT	CASRLRDRGPWDTQYF
NA	TRBV7-2	TRBJ2-5	TRBD2	TGTGCCAGCAGCTCCGTAGCGGGAGCGTGGGAGACCCAGTACTTC	CASSSVAGAWETQYF
NA	TRBV9	TRBJ2-7	TRBD2	TGTGCCAGCAGCGGATTAGCGGGAGGGAGGAACGAGCAGTACTTC	CASSGLAGGRNEQYF
NA	TRBV19	TRBJ1-1	TRBD1	TGTGCCAGTACCGGACAGGGGCGAAACACTGAAGCTTTCTTT	CASTGQGRNTEAFF